This paragraph reports one T cell receptor beta chain. This receptor's antigen is unknown. No qualities accompany the bases; no much larger clone lies one base away. Between the V and J ends, shortened by 3 bases and 6 bases respectively, the junction contains 24 bases. The germline V gene (reference sequence) sets CDR1 to DFQATT and CDR2 to SNEGSKA. The CDR3 spans 17 residues, from the cysteine through the phenylalanine. Just the 51-base CDR3 DNA is kept, in frame starting at base 1. Explained via the paper, the time point label denotes: newly diagnosed GD, antithyroid drugs for less than 3 months. For both TCR sequencing and RNA sequencing, RNA was extracted from PBMCs using TRIzol. The diagnosis of Graves' disease followed American Thyroid Association guidelines. Patients were recruited from an endocrinology department in Xi'an, China. Each patient gave approximately 10 milliliters of peripheral blood, collected in an EDTA anticoagulant tube. Ficoll Paque Plus density gradient separation was used to isolate PBMCs, and no further T cell sorting was performed. An Agilent 2100 Bioanalyzer and agarose gel were used to check RNA quality, while a NanoDrop 2000 measured RNA concentration.

These data are taken from a study of regulatory T cells in long-lasting Graves disease (TCRdb year 2021). In terms of the full investigation: In the newly diagnosed Graves' disease group, patients had been taking antithyroid drugs for less than 3 months. Peripheral blood TCR sequencing and RNA sequencing compared persistent Graves' disease patients with newly diagnosed Graves' disease patients. The study was conducted in China and was registered as a clinical trial. A total of around 33 samples underwent TCR sequencing, from about 13 patients with persistent Graves' disease and 20 or so patients with newly diagnosed Graves' disease. What the study reported, not specific to this receptor: Lower TCR Shannon entropy and fewer highly expanded clones were observed in persistent Graves' disease patients than in newly diagnosed patients, which suggested clonal expansion. Preferential use of TRBV28, TRBJ1-2 and TRBJ2-5 was observed in persistent disease, whereas TRBV20-1 and TRBJ2-1 were favored in newly diagnosed disease. Only the TCR beta chain was sequenced and analyzed. The authors noted that the small sample size was a limitation that may lower accuracy. Only peripheral blood was studied, because thyroid tissue, the primary lesion, was inaccessible. Persistent patients shared more public clonotypes among themselves (2,741) than newly diagnosed patients did (about 970).

The method was multiplex PCR. Sequencing relied on an Illumina HiSeq 4000. TCR beta libraries were built with iRepertoire HTBI primers and Arm-PCR amplification of CDR3 regions. Gel purification was performed on PCR products prior to sequencing. The study's processing was this. A total of roughly 67 TRBV and 14 TRBJ segments were identified across samples and were used for gene usage analysis of CDR3 amino acid clonotypes. COPE and FqMerger were used to merge filtered high-quality paired reads into contigs. BLAST was used to align contigs to the IMGT TRBV, TRBD and TRBJ reference genes, and CDR3 was defined following IMGT. Highly expanded clones were defined as clonotypes with a frequency above 0.1%. Shannon entropy was used to measure repertoire diversity, and the Gini coefficient was used to measure V-J evenness. Public clonotypes were defined as clonotypes shared by more than one individual. Using fastp trimming at Q25 and MiXCR clonotype assembly, TCRdb reanalyzed the public sequencing data and kept in-frame beta chains. One record per CDR3 amino acid sequence lists the most common genes and DNA. TCRdb, rather than the study authors, made the V and J calls. The sample table lists hundreds of thousands of distinct CDR3 sequences, 16% of them with a count of one. The biggest ten clones account for roughly 18% of the sample.

These data are also associated with another study on T cells in Graves' hyperthyroidism and ophthalmopathy. The second study's paper adds: A patient counted as having stable Graves' hyperthyroidism if no progression to ophthalmopathy occurred over 18 months of follow-up. Hyperthyroidism patients were aged 18 to 65 years and newly diagnosed, with disease duration of less than 2 months. Exclusion was applied to patients with uncontrolled infections, other autoimmune diseases, pregnancy or lactation. Clinical symptoms, serum thyroxine and TRAb, thyroid ultrasound, and orbital computed tomography formed the basis for the diagnoses. The first round of RT-PCR for the TCR CDR3 was performed with the HTBI primer set and the Qiagen OneStep RT-PCR kit. Most expanded thyroid clonotypes (frequency above 0.001) were also detected in blood, suggesting blood repertoires may reflect thyroid immune responses. In cross-validation, a model built on a 13 V-J signature told ophthalmopathy apart from stable hyperthyroidism with 85% to 90% sensitivity and around 83% specificity, and in testing the same model reached 80%/75%. In validation, the model predicted progression to ophthalmopathy with 60% to 71% sensitivity and around 72% specificity, a median of approximately 6.7 months before onset. A discovery cohort of roughly 96 patients, roughly 45 with Graves' ophthalmopathy and approximately 57 with stable Graves' hyperthyroidism, was used to find distinguishing TCR V-J signatures. Prospective prediction of ophthalmopathy was tested in an independent validation cohort consisting of some 19 hyperthyroidism patients and some 16 patients who later progressed to ophthalmopathy. The 95 to 100 discovery patients were divided at random into training and test sets in a 7:3 ratio. Thyroid tissue and blood T-cell repertoires from six Graves' hyperthyroidism patients were also compared in the study. After sampling, hyperthyroidism patients received methimazole starting at 30 mg daily, and ophthalmopathy patients received high-dose intravenous methylprednisolone. Libraries were constructed in a second round of multiplex PCR, after which size selection and purification were carried out. Sequencing of the libraries was done on an Illumina HiSeq2000 using paired-end 100 bp reads. SOAPnuke was used to process the raw data, throwing out any read that contained adapters or uncalled bases, had a mean Phred below 15, or lacked an exact constant-primer or identifier match. COPE v1.2.5 was used to merge the high-quality paired reads, and each unique nucleotide sequence was defined as a clonotype. MiTCR v1.1 was used to align clonotypes to the IMGT TRBV, TRBD and TRBJ reference segments. The analysis included only V-J combinations with a frequency above 0.0001, which together covered 99% to 99.2% of the repertoires. A TCS score was defined as the ratio between F50 (clonal expansion) and ExV (chaos), using BLOSUM62-based TCRdist between CDR3 peptides within each V-J. Welch's t-statistics and random forest reduced around 520 V-J features to fewer than 15, which were used in a naive Bayes classifier (R e1071). Sample size was not statistically predetermined, and investigators were not blinded to group allocation. According to the paper, TCR Vbeta CDR3 sequencing was carried out on some 130 peripheral blood samples, which came from 40 to 45 ophthalmopathy, fewer than 80 hyperthyroidism and about 17 progressor patients.

The source of this sequence is a woman aged 25 to 45 with Graves disease. Donor details come from another sample of the same person, matched by shared clones. Source: peripheral blood mononuclear cells (PBMCs), taken at new diagnosis, from a patient treated with antithyroid drugs. The rearranged chain carries TRBV20-1 and TRBJ2-1, and possibly TRBD2, on 6 matching bases. The nucleotide sequence is given as TGCAGTGCTAGCGATCCCTCTCGTGTCGGGAGAGTCAATGAGCAGTTCTTC. This translates into CSASDPSRVGRVNEQFF.